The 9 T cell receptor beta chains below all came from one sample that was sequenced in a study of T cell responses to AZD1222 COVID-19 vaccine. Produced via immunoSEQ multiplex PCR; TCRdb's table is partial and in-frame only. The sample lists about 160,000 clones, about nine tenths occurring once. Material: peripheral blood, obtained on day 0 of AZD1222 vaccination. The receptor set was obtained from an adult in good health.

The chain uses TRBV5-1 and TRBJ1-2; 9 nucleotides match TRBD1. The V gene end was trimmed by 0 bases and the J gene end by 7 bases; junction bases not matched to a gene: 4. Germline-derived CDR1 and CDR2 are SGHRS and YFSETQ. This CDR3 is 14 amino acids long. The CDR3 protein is CASSLEDRGGGYTF. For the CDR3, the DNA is TGCGCCAGCAGCTTGGAGGACAGGGGCGGTGGCTACACCTTC.

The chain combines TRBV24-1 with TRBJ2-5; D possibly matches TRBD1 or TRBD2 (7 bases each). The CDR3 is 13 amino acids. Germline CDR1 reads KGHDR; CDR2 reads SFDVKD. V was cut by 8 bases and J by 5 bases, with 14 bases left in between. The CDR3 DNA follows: TGTGCCACCACAGGGGGGGCGACTGAGACCCAGTACTTC. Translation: CATTGGATETQYF.

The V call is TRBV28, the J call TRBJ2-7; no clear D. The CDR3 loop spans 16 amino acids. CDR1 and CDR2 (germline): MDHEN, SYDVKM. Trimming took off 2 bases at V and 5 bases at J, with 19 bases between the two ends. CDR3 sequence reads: CASSLAGRVGLNEQYF. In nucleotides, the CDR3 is TGTGCCAGCAGTTTAGCCGGACGAGTCGGTTTGAACGAGCAGTACTTC.

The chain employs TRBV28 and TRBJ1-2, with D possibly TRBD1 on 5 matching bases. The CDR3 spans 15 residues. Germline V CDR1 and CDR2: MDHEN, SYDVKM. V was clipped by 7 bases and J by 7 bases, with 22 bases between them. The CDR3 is CASTPTGGNRIGYTF. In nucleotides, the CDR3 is TGTGCCAGCACCCCCACGGGGGGGAATCGCATTGGCTACACCTTC.

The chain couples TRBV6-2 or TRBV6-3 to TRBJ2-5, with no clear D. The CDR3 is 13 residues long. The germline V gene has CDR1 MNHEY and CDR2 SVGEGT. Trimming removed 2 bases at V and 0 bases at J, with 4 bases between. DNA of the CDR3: TGTGCCAGCAGTTACCTATACCAAGAGACCCAGTACTTC. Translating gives CASSYLYQETQYF.

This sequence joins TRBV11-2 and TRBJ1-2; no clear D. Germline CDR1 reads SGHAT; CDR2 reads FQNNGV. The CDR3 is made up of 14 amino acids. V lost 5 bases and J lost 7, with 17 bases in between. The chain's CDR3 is CASSLLLGNVGYTF. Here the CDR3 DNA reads TGTGCCAGCAGCCTCTTATTAGGGAATGTTGGCTACACCTTC.

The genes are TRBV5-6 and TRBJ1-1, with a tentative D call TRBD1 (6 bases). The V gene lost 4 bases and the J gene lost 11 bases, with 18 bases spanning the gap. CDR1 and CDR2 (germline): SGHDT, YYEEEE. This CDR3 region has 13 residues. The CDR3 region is CASSQHRAMMAFF. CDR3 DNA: TGTGCCAGCAGCCAACACAGGGCCATGATGGCTTTCTTT.

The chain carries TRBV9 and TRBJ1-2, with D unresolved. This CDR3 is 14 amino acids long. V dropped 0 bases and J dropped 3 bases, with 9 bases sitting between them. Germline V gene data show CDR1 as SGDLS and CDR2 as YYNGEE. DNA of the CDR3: TGTGCCAGCAGCGTAGAAGCAGGAGACTATGGCTACACCTTC. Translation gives CASSVEAGDYGYTF.

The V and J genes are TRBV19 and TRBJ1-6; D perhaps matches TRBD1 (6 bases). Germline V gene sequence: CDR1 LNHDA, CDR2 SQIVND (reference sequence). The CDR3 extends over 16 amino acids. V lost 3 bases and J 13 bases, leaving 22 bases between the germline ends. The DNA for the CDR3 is TGTGCCAGTAGTATGAATATCGGCATACAGGGTTCTCCCCTCCACTTT. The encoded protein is CASSMNIGIQGSPLHF.